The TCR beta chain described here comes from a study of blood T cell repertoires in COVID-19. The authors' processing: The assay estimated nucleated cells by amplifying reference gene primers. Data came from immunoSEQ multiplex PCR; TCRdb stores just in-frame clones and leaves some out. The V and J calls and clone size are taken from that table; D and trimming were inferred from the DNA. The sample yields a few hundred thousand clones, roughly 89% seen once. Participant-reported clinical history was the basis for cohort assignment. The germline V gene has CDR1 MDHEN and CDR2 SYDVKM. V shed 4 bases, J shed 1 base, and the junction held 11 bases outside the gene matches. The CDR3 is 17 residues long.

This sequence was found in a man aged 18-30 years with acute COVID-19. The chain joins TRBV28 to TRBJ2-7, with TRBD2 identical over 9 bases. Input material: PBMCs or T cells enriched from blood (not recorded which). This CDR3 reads CASSSSGKPRQSYEQYF. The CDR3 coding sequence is TGTGCCAGCAGTTCTAGCGGGAAGCCCCGACAATCCTACGAGCAGTACTTC.